This T cell receptor (beta chain) was obtained from a study of T cells in Graves' hyperthyroidism and ophthalmopathy. Study-level points and caveats: Using 13 V-J features, a model discriminated ophthalmopathy from stable hyperthyroidism. Ophthalmopathy prediction by the model preceded onset by a median about 6.3 months.

Amplification targeted TCR beta CDR3 regions from RNA transcripts. First-round RT-PCR of the TCR CDR3 relied on the HTBI primer set. A single record per CDR3 protein comes from TCRdb applying MiXCR to the multiplex PCR reads. The sample includes a few hundred thousand distinct CDR3 sequences, 15% to 19% seen only once; the top ten take approximately 8%. The sample holds many counts of this clonotype. Its specificity is not known. Clinical symptoms, serum thyroxine, TRAb, thyroid ultrasound and orbital computed tomography established diagnosis. Germline CDR1 PRHDT, CDR2 FYEKMQ (reference sequence). The CDR3 extends over 16 amino acids. V was clipped by 5 bases and J by 0 bases, with 15 bases between them.

Specimen: blood. The sequence was collected from a young woman with Graves' hyperthyroidism. The chain links TRBV13 to TRBJ2-3, with D perhaps matching TRBD1 (5 bases). CDR3 region: CASSPRQLASTDTQYF. CDR3 bases: TGTGCCAGCAGCCCACGACAGCTCGCTAGCACAGATACGCAGTATTTT.